These T cell receptor beta chains were read from a single sample in a study of blood T cells in healthy people across ages. In TCRdb, the 5' RACE reads were re-called with MiXCR into one record per CDR3 protein. The sample lists fewer than 1.5 million distinct CDR3 sequences, about 43% occurring once. Sequenced material: blood. These receptors were taken from a woman aged 18-29 years in good health. The CDR3 runs from the conserved cysteine through the conserved F or W. Each record gives: J gene, clone size, V gene, D gene, CDR3 DNA, CDR3 protein. D genes are given only for firm matches. The size of a clone is reported for some rows only, either as once, few or many, or as a class for expanded clones.

TRBJ2-1	-	TRBV19	TRBD1	TGTGCCACGTGGGGGACAGATAACAATGAGCAGTTCTTC	CATWGTDNNEQFF
TRBJ1-5	few	TRBV28	-	TGTGCCAGCAGTTTAAACCCCAGTATAGGCAATCAGCCCCAGCATTTT	CASSLNPSIGNQPQHF
TRBJ2-3	-	TRBV6-1	TRBD2	TGTGCCAGCATCAACTTAGCGGGGGGCAGAGATACGCAGTATTTT	CASINLAGGRDTQYF
TRBJ1-5	-	TRBV2	TRBD1	TGTGCCAGCAGTGAGGGGGCAGGGGGACTGGGCAATCAGCCCCAGCATTTT	CASSEGAGGLGNQPQHF
TRBJ2-3	-	TRBV28	-	TGTGCCAGCAGTTTTAAGTTAGGCCAGGGCCCCACAGATACGCAGTATTTT	CASSFKLGQGPTDTQYF
TRBJ2-5	-	TRBV6-5	TRBD1	TGTGCCAGCAGCCTCTGGGGGACAGGGGGCCGCGAGACCCAGTACTTC	CASSLWGTGGRETQYF
TRBJ2-6	-	TRBV28	-	TGTGCCAGCAGTTTATGGCAGATCTCTGGGGCCAACGTCCTGACTTTC	CASSLWQISGANVLTF
TRBJ1-2	-	TRBV18	-	TGTGCCAGCTCGCTAACTACAGGGTTGGATGGCTACACCTTC	CASSLTTGLDGYTF
TRBJ1-2	few	TRBV6-4	-	TGTGCCAGCAGCGCCTCCGGGACGAGCAACTATGGCTACACCTTC	CASSASGTSNYGYTF
TRBJ2-3	once	TRBV4-1	TRBD2	TGCGCCAGCAGCCGAACTTGGGTAGCGGGGACCTCCACAGATACGCAGTATTTT	CASSRTWVAGTSTDTQYF
TRBJ2-2	-	TRBV14	-	TGTGCCAGCAGATCTCCCGAGCTGTTTTTT	CASRSPELFF
TRBJ2-1	few	TRBV5-1	-	TGCGCCAGCAGCTCGCCGGGGAGCAATGAGCAGTTCTTC	CASSSPGSNEQFF